This TCR beta chain was sequenced for a study of regulatory T cells in long-lasting Graves disease. Study-level points and caveats: Persistent disease samples used TRBV28, TRBJ1-2 and TRBJ2-5 preferentially.

In building TCR beta libraries, iRepertoire HTBI primers were used together with Arm-PCR of CDR3 regions. TCRdb redid the calling of the multiplex PCR reads with MiXCR, one entry per CDR3 protein. The table has around 470,000 distinct CDR3 sequences, 11% to 15% seen once. Trimming removed 0 bases from V and 14 bases from J, with 16 bases in between. Looked up from germline, CDR1 is LGHNA and CDR2 is YNFKEQ. The CDR3 contains 13 residues. This clonotype was observed a handful of times. Its antigen is unknown. Indicated time point: newly diagnosed GD, antithyroid drugs for less than 3 months. With RNA extracted from PBMCs as input, the TCR library was made. The same sample was also used in a study of T cells in Graves' hyperthyroidism and ophthalmopathy. Per that paper: An initial round of RT-PCR targeting the TCR CDR3 relied on the HTBI primer set.

J is TRBJ2-5 and V is TRBV4-2; D tentatively fits TRBD1 or TRBD2 (7 bases each). Material: peripheral blood mononuclear cells (PBMCs), obtained at new diagnosis, from a patient treated with antithyroid drugs. The source of this sequence is a woman aged 50 to 60 with Graves disease. The DNA for the CDR3 is TGTGCCAGCAGCCAAGATCAGGGGGGGACGGAATACTTC. Amino acids: CASSQDQGGTEYF.